The rows below give T cell receptor beta chains drawn from one sample of a study of blood T cell repertoires in COVID-19. Some clones are missing from TCRdb's copy, which holds only in-frame ones; the method was immunoSEQ multiplex PCR. Among about half a million clones listed, roughly nine tenths were seen once. Source material: peripheral blood. The receptors were sampled from a man younger than 35 with COVID-19, enrolled during active disease. CDR3s include the opening cysteine and the closing phenylalanine or tryptophan. The D gene is left open where the match is weak. Some rows have no size entry. The others give once, few or many, or a class for an expanded clone.

15	TRBJ2-1	TRBV5-1	NA	TRBD1	TGCGCCAGCAGCTTACAGGGGGCTCCCTACAATGAGCAGTTCTTC	CASSLQGAPYNEQFF
16	TRBJ2-2	TRBV6-1	NA	NA	TGTGCCAGCAGTGAGCCCAACAGGGTTCGCACCGGGGAGCTGTTTTTT	CASSEPNRVRTGELFF
13	TRBJ2-5	TRBV5-1	NA	NA	TGCGCCAGCAGCTTTGGGGGGCAAGAGACCCAGTACTTC	CASSFGGQETQYF
13	TRBJ1-1	TRBV6-5	NA	NA	TGTGCCAGCAGTTACCAGGGGCGGACTGAAGCTTTCTTT	CASSYQGRTEAFF
12	TRBJ2-1	TRBV7-9	NA	NA	TGTGCCAGCAGGACGCTAGGCGATGAGCAGTTCTTC	CASRTLGDEQFF
16	TRBJ1-5	TRBV2	NA	NA	TGTGCCAGCAGTGATGGTTTAAGTTTAGGCAATCAGCCCCAGCATTTT	CASSDGLSLGNQPQHF
16	TRBJ2-5	TRBV19	NA	TRBD2	TGTGCCAGTTCGACTAGCGGGGGGCGGTCCTTGGAGACCCAGTACTTC	CASSTSGGRSLETQYF
14	TRBJ2-3	TRBV6-6	NA	TRBD2	TGTGCCAGCCTGCGCGGGGGGGGCACAGATACGCAGTATTTT	CASLRGGGTDTQYF
18	TRBJ1-5	TRBV7-3	many	TRBD1	TGTGCCAGCAGCCTCAATGAGGACAGGGGATGTGGGAAAATGCCCCAGCATTTT	CASSLNEDRGCGKMPQHF
16	TRBJ1-5	TRBV7-8	NA	TRBD1	TGTGCCAGCAGCTTAGAACCAGGGGGCGTCAATCAGCCCCAGCATTTT	CASSLEPGGVNQPQHF
14	TRBJ2-5	TRBV5-4	NA	TRBD1	TGTGCCAGCAGCCAAACAGGGGGTTTTGAGACCCAGTACTTC	CASSQTGGFETQYF
13	TRBJ1-1	TRBV4-1	NA	NA	TGCGCCAGCCTAGGCAGGGAGAACACTGAAGCTTTCTTT	CASLGRENTEAFF
16	TRBJ1-6	TRBV3-1/TRBV3-2	NA	NA	TGTGCCAGCAGCCAAGATCCCCCAGGGGCGGATTCACCCCTCCACTTT	CASSQDPPGADSPLHF
16	TRBJ1-2	TRBV7-2	once	TRBD1	TGTGCCAGCAGCACGAGACAGGGCGGTCTGAACTATGGCTACACCTTC	CASSTRQGGLNYGYTF
15	TRBJ2-5	TRBV19	NA	NA	TGTGCCAGTAGCACTAGAGGGGGGGCGGGGGAGACCCAGTACTTC	CASSTRGGAGETQYF
16	TRBJ2-1	TRBV5-4	NA	TRBD2	TGTGCCAGCAGCCCGACACCGGGACTAGAGAACAATGAGCAGTTCTTC	CASSPTPGLENNEQFF
17	TRBJ1-6	TRBV3-1/TRBV3-2	once	TRBD1	TGTGCCAGCAGCCAGGGGCTTGGGGGACAGGGGGGTTCACCCCTCCACTTT	CASSQGLGGQGGSPLHF
12	TRBJ2-7	TRBV29-1	NA	NA	TGCAGCGTTGAAACCAGGGTCCACGAGCAGTACTTC	CSVETRVHEQYF
14	TRBJ2-1	TRBV4-2	NA	TRBD2	TGTGCCAGCAGCCAAGAAAAGGGACTAGCAAAGGAGTTCTTC	CASSQEKGLAKEFF
14	TRBJ2-1	TRBV18	NA	NA	TGTGCCAGCTCACCATTTTTTTTGCAGAATGAGCAGTTCTTC	CASSPFFLQNEQFF
14	TRBJ2-5	TRBV2	NA	NA	TGTGCCAGCGGGGGGACAGTATCCCAAGAGACCCAGTACTTC	CASGGTVSQETQYF
15	TRBJ2-7	TRBV9	NA	TRBD1	TGTGCCAGCAGCTTTCGGACAGGGAGCTCCTACGAGCAGTACTTC	CASSFRTGSSYEQYF
15	TRBJ2-7	TRBV11-2	NA	NA	TGTGCCAGCAGCTTAGACTCCGTAAGCCTCTACGAGCAGTACTTC	CASSLDSVSLYEQYF
11	TRBJ1-2	TRBV6-5	NA	NA	TGTGCCAGCAGCTGGGGGCCTGGCTACACCTTC	CASSWGPGYTF
15	TRBJ1-4	TRBV6-5	once	TRBD1	TGTGCCAGCAGCCCCTCGGACAGGGCCCATGAAAAACTGTTTTTT	CASSPSDRAHEKLFF
13	TRBJ2-1	TRBV29-1	NA	TRBD2	TGCAGCGTTGTCCGGGAGGGCCGGAATGAGCAGTTCTTC	CSVVREGRNEQFF
14	TRBJ2-5	TRBV9	NA	NA	TGTGCCAGCAGCGTAGGAGGACTCCAAGAGACCCAGTACTTC	CASSVGGLQETQYF
13	TRBJ1-2	TRBV24-1	NA	NA	TGTGCCACCAGTGACAGGGAGGGCTATGGCTACACCTTC	CATSDREGYGYTF
15	TRBJ1-2	TRBV3-1/TRBV3-2	NA	NA	TGTGCCAGCAGCCAAGATGGTCGAGCTAACTATGGCTACACCTTC	CASSQDGRANYGYTF
16	TRBJ1-4	TRBV18	NA	TRBD1	TGTGCCAGCTCACACGACAGGGGGGCAACTAATGAAAAACTGTTTTTT	CASSHDRGATNEKLFF
12	TRBJ1-1	TRBV2	NA	TRBD1	TGTGCCAGCAGTTGGACAGGCACTGAAGCTTTCTTT	CASSWTGTEAFF
13	TRBJ2-7	TRBV7-9	NA	TRBD2	TGTGCCAGCAGAGCTACTAGCGGCTACGAGCAGTACTTC	CASRATSGYEQYF
15	TRBJ2-7	TRBV5-1	NA	TRBD2	TGCGCCAGCAGCTTGGCAGCGGGAGGGAGTGGTGAGCAGTACTTC	CASSLAAGGSGEQYF
15	TRBJ2-7	TRBV28	NA	TRBD2	TGTGCCAGCAGTTCGAGGACTAGCGGGAGTTACGAGCAGTACTTC	CASSSRTSGSYEQYF
12	TRBJ1-2	TRBV30	once	NA	TGTGCCTGGAGTCACGGTTATCGGGGCTACACCTTC	CAWSHGYRGYTF
12	TRBJ2-7	TRBV9	NA	TRBD1	TGTGCCAGCAGCGGACAGGGCTACGAGCAGTACTTC	CASSGQGYEQYF
14	TRBJ2-3	TRBV7-9	NA	NA	TGTGCCAGCAGCTTAGCGCTAAGGGGAGATACGCAGTATTTT	CASSLALRGDTQYF
15	TRBJ2-5	TRBV5-1	NA	TRBD1	TGCGCCAGCAGCTTGGGGGACAGGGAGTGGGAGACCCAGTACTTC	CASSLGDREWETQYF
12	TRBJ1-5	TRBV6-1	NA	NA	TGTGCCAGCGGTGAGGGAGGTCAGCCCCAGCATTTT	CASGEGGQPQHF
16	TRBJ2-1	TRBV7-9	few	TRBD2	TGTGCCAGCAGCCCATTAGCGGGAGGGCCCAGCAATGAGCAGTTCTTC	CASSPLAGGPSNEQFF
18	TRBJ1-6	TRBV24-1	NA	TRBD1	TGTGCCACCAGTGATTTTGGGACAGGGCCTATAATTGATTCACCCCTCCACTTT	CATSDFGTGPIIDSPLHF
12	TRBJ1-2	TRBV19	few	NA	TGTGCCAGTAGTAGGCAGGGTGGAGGCTACACCTTC	CASSRQGGGYTF
14	TRBJ2-5	TRBV27	NA	TRBD1	TGTGCCAGCAGTGCTCAGGGGGCACAAGAGACCCAGTACTTC	CASSAQGAQETQYF
17	TRBJ1-5	TRBV28	NA	NA	TGTGCCAGCAGTTTGGCGGGAACAGGAGATAGCAATCAGCCCCAGCATTTT	CASSLAGTGDSNQPQHF
17	TRBJ2-6	TRBV4-2	NA	NA	TGTGCCAGCAGCCAAAATGGTGGAGTTCCTGGGGCCAACGTCCTGACTTTC	CASSQNGGVPGANVLTF
17	TRBJ1-6	TRBV7-8	NA	NA	TGTGCCAGCAGCTTCCTGGAGGCCCGGGGGAACAATTCACCCCTCCACTTT	CASSFLEARGNNSPLHF
14	TRBJ2-7	TRBV25-1	NA	NA	TGTGCCAGCAGTGGAGGCGTTCTAGCCTACGAGCAGTACTTC	CASSGGVLAYEQYF
14	TRBJ2-7	TRBV13	NA	NA	TGTGCCAGCAGACGTCGTTGGGCCTCCTACGAGCAGTACTTC	CASRRRWASYEQYF
13	TRBJ2-7	TRBV15	NA	NA	TGTGCCACCAGCAGTCCCGGGACCTACGAGCAGTACTTC	CATSSPGTYEQYF
14	TRBJ2-2	TRBV5-1	NA	NA	TGCGCCAGCAGCCCCCCAGGGGCCACCGGGGAGCTGTTTTTT	CASSPPGATGELFF
15	TRBJ2-3	TRBV2	NA	NA	TGTGCCAGCAGTGAAGATCCCTCTAGCACAGATACGCAGTATTTT	CASSEDPSSTDTQYF
17	TRBJ2-2	TRBV18	NA	NA	TGTGCCAGCTCACCACAGGGATCGACAGGATTCGGCGGGGAGCTGTTTTTT	CASSPQGSTGFGGELFF
15	TRBJ2-2	TRBV23-1	NA	NA	TGCGCCAGCAGTCACTCTCGCAGAGGATCCGGGGAGCTGTTTTTT	CASSHSRRGSGELFF
14	TRBJ2-6	TRBV27	NA	TRBD1	TGTGCCAGCACCGCTTGGAGACAGGGAAGCGTCCTGACTTTC	CASTAWRQGSVLTF
16	TRBJ1-1	TRBV24-1	NA	TRBD1	TGTGCCACCAGTGATTCCGCAGGGGGCGCAGGCACTGAAGCTTTCTTT	CATSDSAGGAGTEAFF
15	TRBJ2-7	TRBV11-2	NA	NA	TGTGCCAGCAGCTTCGAGACAGGATCCGGCTACGAGCAGTACTTC	CASSFETGSGYEQYF